The 2 T cell receptor beta chains reported below all come from one sample, sequenced in a study of blood T cell repertoires in COVID-19. Assay used: immunoSEQ multiplex PCR; TCRdb lists only in-frame clones, some missing. The sample shows over 110,000 clones, around 88% of them seen only once. The source material was peripheral blood. These receptors were taken from a human donor in a cohort sampled during active COVID-19.

The CDR3 protein is CASSPGAGGGQPQHF. The CDR3 region has the DNA TGTGCCAGCAGCCCCGGGGCAGGGGGCGGTCAGCCCCAGCATTTT. V usage is TRBV6-6 and J usage is TRBJ1-5, with 8 positions matching TRBD1. J gave up 6 bases and V 6 bases, and 10 bases lay outside the gene matches. The CDR3 runs 15 residues. Germline V gives CDR1 MNHNY, CDR2 SVGAGI (reference sequence).

The V call is TRBV7-2, the J call TRBJ2-5; 7 bases line up with TRBD2. The CDR3 sequence is 18 residues long. The V segment lost 3 bases and the J segment 3 bases; nucleotides outside the gene matches: 16. CDR1 and CDR2 (germline): SGHTA, FQGNSA. The CDR3 DNA reads as TGTGCCAGCAGCTTCGGGCCCTACCCGAGCGGGGTTAAAGAGACCCAGTACTTC. This encodes CASSFGPYPSGVKETQYF.